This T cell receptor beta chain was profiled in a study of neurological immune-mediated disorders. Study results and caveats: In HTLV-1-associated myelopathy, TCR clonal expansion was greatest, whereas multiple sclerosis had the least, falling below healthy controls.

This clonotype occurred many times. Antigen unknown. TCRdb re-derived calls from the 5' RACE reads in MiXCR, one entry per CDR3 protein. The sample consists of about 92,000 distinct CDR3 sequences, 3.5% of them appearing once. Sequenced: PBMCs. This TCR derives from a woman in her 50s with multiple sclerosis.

This CDR3 reads CSAREWSAETQYF. CDR3 bases: TGCAGTGCTAGAGAGTGGAGTGCCGAGACCCAGTACTTC. The rearrangement links TRBV20-1 to TRBJ2-5; no clear D. Germline lookup yields CDR1 DFQATT and CDR2 SNEGSKA (reference sequence). The CDR3 runs to 13 residues. The V end was cut by 0 bases, the J end by 5 bases, with 10 bases between.